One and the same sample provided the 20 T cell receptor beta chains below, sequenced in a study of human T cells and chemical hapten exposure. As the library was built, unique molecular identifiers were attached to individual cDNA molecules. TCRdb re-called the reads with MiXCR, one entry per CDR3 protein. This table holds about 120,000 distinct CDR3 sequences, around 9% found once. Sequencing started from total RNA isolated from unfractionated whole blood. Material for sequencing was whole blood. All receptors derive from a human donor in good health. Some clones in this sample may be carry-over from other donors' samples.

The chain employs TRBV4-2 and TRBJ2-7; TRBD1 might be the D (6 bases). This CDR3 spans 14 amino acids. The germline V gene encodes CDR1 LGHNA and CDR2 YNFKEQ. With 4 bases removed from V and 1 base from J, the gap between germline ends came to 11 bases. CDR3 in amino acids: CASSPTGQSYEQYF. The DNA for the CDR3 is TGTGCCAGCAGCCCAACAGGGCAATCCTACGAGCAGTACTTC.

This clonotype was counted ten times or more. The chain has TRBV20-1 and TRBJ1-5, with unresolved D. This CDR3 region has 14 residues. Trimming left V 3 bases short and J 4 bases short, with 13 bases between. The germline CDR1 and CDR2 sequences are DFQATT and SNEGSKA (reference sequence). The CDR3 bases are TGCAGTGCTAGCCCTGGGAGTTGGAATCAGCCCCAGCATTTT. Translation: CSASPGSWNQPQHF.

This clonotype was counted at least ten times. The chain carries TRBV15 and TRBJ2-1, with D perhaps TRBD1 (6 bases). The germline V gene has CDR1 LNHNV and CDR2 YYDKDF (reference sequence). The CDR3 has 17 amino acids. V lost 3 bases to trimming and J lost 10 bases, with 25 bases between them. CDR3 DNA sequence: TGTGCCACCAGCAGTGAGACTCAGGGGACCCTTTCCGACGAGCAGTTCTTC. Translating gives CATSSETQGTLSDEQFF.

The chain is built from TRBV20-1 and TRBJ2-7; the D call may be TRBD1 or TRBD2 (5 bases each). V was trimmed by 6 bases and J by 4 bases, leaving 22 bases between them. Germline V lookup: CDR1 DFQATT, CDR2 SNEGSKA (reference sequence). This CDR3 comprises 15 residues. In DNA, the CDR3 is TGCAGTGCGCCCCTCCCGGGACCGACTCGGTACGAGCAGTACTTC. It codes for CSAPLPGPTRYEQYF.

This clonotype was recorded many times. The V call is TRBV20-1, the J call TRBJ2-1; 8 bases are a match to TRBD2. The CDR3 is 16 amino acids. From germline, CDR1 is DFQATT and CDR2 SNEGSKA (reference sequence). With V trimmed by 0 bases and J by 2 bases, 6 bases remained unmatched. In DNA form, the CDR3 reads TGCAGTGCTAGAGATGTCGGGCGGGAGGCCTACAATGAGCAGTTCTTC. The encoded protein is CSARDVGREAYNEQFF.

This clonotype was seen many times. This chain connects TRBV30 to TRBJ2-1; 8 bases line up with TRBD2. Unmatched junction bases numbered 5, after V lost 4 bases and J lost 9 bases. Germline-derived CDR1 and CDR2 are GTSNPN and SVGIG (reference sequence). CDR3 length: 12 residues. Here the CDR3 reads CAWTNGGAEQFF. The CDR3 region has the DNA TGTGCCTGGACCAACGGGGGGGCTGAGCAGTTCTTC.

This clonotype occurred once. The CDR3: CASSIDPINYGYTF. In DNA, the CDR3 is TGTGCCAGTAGTATAGACCCGATTAACTATGGCTACACCTTC. This rearrangement joins TRBV19 to TRBJ1-2; D unresolved. The CDR3 runs to 14 residues. Germline V gene data show CDR1 as LNHDA and CDR2 as SQIVND (reference sequence). The V end was cut by 0 bases, the J end by 1 base, with 6 bases between.

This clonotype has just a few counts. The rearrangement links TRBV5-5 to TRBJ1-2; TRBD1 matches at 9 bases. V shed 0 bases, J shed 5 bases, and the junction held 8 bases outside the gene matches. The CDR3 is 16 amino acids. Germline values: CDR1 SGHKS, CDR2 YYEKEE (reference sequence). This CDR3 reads CASSLGVLGTGYGYTF. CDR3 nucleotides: TGTGCCAGCAGCTTGGGCGTATTAGGGACAGGGTATGGCTACACCTTC.

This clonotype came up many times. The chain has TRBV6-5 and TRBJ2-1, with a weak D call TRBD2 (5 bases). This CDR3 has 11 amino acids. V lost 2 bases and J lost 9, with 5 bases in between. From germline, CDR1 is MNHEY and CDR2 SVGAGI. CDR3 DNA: TGTGCCAGCAGTTACCGGGGTGAGCAGTTCTTC. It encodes CASSYRGEQFF.

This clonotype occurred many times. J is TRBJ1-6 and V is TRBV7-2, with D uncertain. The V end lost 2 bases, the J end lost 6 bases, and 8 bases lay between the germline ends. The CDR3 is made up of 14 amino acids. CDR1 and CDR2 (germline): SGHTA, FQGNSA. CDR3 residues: CASSLRSSNSPLHF. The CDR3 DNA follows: TGTGCCAGCAGCTTAAGGTCTTCTAATTCACCCCTCCACTTT.

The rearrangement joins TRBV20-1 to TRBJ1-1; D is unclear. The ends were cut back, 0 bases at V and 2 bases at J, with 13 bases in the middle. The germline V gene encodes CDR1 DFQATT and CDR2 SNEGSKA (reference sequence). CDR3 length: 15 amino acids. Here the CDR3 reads CSARDRGSVNTEAFF. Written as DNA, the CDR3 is TGCAGTGCTAGAGATCGAGGAAGTGTAAACACTGAAGCTTTCTTT.

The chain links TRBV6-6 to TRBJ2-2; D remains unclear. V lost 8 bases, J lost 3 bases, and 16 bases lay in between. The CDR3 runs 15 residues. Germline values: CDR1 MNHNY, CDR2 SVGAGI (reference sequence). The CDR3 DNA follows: TGTGCCAGCCTGGGCGAGCACAGCTACACCGGGGAGCTGTTTTTT. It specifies CASLGEHSYTGELFF.

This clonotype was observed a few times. CDR3 nucleotides: TGCAGTGCCGTACTCAAAGCTGCCTACAATGAGCAGTTCTTC. This sequence encodes CSAVLKAAYNEQFF. This sequence joins TRBV20-1 and TRBJ2-1, with unresolved D. Trimming took off 6 bases at V and 2 bases at J, with 14 bases between the two ends. The CDR3 totals 14 residues. Per the germline V gene, CDR1 is DFQATT and CDR2 is SNEGSKA (reference sequence).

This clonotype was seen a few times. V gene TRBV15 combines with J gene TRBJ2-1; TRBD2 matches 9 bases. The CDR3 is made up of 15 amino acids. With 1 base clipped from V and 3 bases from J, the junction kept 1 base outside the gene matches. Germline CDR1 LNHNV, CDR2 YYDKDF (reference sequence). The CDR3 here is CATSRVAGDYNEQFF. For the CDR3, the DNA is TGTGCCACCAGCAGAGTAGCGGGGGACTACAATGAGCAGTTCTTC.

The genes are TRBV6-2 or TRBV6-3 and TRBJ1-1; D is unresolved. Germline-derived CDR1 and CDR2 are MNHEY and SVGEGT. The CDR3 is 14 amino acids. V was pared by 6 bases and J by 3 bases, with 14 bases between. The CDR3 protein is CASREHPGDTEAFF. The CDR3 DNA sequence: TGTGCCAGCAGGGAGCACCCCGGGGACACTGAAGCTTTCTTT.

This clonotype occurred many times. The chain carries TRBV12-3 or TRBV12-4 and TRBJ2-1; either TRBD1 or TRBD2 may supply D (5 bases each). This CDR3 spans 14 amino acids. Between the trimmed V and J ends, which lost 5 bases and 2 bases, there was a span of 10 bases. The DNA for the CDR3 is TGTGCCAGCAGTACCTCGGGGCCCTACAATGAGCAGTTCTTC. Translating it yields CASSTSGPYNEQFF.

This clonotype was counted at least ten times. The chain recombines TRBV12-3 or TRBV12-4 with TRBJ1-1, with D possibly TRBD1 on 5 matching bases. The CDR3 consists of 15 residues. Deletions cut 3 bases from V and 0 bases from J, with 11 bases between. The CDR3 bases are TGTGCCAGCAGTTTTTCAGACAGAATGAACACTGAAGCTTTCTTT. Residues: CASSFSDRMNTEAFF.

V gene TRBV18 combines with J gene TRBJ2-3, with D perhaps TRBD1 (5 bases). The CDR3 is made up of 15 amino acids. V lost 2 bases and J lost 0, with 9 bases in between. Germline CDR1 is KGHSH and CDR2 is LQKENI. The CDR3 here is CASSPSAGSTDTQYF. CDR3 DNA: TGTGCCAGCTCACCATCGGCAGGGAGCACAGATACGCAGTATTTT.

CDR3 bases: TGCAGTGCTAGAGATTACCGGGGAGGAACAGATACGCAGTATTTT. Its translation is CSARDYRGGTDTQYF. The rearrangement links TRBV20-1 to TRBJ2-3, with a tentative D call TRBD2 (6 bases). V gave up 0 bases and J gave up 3 bases, with 13 bases separating them. This CDR3 has 15 amino acids. Germline values: CDR1 DFQATT, CDR2 SNEGSKA (reference sequence).

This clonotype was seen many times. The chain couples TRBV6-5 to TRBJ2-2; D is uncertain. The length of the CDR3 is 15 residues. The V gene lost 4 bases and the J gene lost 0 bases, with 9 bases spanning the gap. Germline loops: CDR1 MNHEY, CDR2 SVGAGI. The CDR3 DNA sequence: TGTGCCAGCAGTTCTAGGGTTACGAACACCGGGGAGCTGTTTTTT. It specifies CASSSRVTNTGELFF.